This T cell receptor (beta chain) appears in the sequencing data of a study of OX40 agonist ivuxolimab in advanced cancers. This CDR3 region has 19 residues. CDR1 SNHLY and CDR2 FYNNEI come from the germline V gene. The V end was cut by 2 bases, the J end by 0 bases, with 20 bases between. Assay used: immunoSEQ multiplex PCR; TCRdb lists only in-frame clones, some missing. The sample yields under 85,000 clones, approximately 94% seen once. The chain joins TRBV2 to TRBJ2-1; D is ambiguous. The material sequenced was CD4+ or CD8+ T cells sorted from blood, taken in a trial of the OX40 agonist ivuxolimab. This sequence was found in an adult with an advanced solid tumor such as melanoma, head and neck, liver or kidney cancer. CDR3 bases: TGTGCCAGCAGTGAATTTCCCCTTAGCTGGAAGAGCTCCTACAATGAGCAGTTCTTC. This sequence encodes CASSEFPLSWKSSYNEQFF.